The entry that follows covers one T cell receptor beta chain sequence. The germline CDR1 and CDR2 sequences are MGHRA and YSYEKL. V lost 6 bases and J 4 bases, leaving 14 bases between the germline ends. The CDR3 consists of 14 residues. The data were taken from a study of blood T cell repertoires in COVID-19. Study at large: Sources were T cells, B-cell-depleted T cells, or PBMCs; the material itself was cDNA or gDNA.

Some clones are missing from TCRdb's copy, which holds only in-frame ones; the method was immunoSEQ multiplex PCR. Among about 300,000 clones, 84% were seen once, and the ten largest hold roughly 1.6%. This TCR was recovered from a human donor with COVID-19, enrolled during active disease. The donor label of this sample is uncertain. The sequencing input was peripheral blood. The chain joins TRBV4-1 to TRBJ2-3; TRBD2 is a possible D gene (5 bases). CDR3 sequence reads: CASRRLASSDTQYF. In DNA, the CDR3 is TGCGCCAGCAGACGGCTAGCCTCGTCAGATACGCAGTATTTT.